The present T cell receptor beta chain was sequenced within a study of cytomegalovirus exposure and HLA in healthy donors. Across the whole study: Unique TCR beta sequences numbering approximately 120 million came from about 179 million T cells in an earlier analysis. Study-level findings and limits: The likely origin of a cluster of highly shared sequence variants was a sequencing artifact.

A word on this clone: The antigen remains undetermined.

Primers: 60 Vbeta forward and 13 Jbeta reverse. Profiled with immunoSEQ multiplex PCR; TCRdb holds only in-frame clones, not every one. The table shows about 200,000 clones, with roughly 85% occurring only once. The germline gives CDR1 SGHRS, CDR2 YFSETQ. J was trimmed by 3 bases and V by 4 bases; bases with no gene match: 3. This CDR3 has 14 amino acids. This chain connects TRBV5-1 to TRBJ2-7; 11 nucleotides match TRBD2. Sequencing was done on a sample of PBMCs. The sequence was collected from a woman in her 50s in good health and CMV-seronegative. The CDR3 region has the DNA TGCGCCAGCAGCAAGCTAGCGGGAGGCTACGAGCAGTACTTC. As protein: CASSKLAGGYEQYF.